This T cell receptor beta chain was sequenced in a study of identical twins. Study-level results: Excess twin sharing in beta out-of-frame sequences was weaker.

All donors comprised healthy Caucasians. TCRdb re-derived calls from the 5' RACE reads in MiXCR, one entry per CDR3 protein. The sample yields approximately 260,000 distinct CDR3 sequences, around an eighth seen once. The CDR3 runs 16 residues. Germline CDR1 reads SGHRS; CDR2 reads YFSETQ. The V end lost 2 bases, the J end lost 4 bases, and 15 bases lay between the germline ends. This clonotype showed up just a few times. The antigen is undetermined. The chain couples TRBV5-1 to TRBJ1-4, with D possibly matching TRBD1 (6 bases). The origin of this receptor is a woman aged 18-35 years in good health. Source material: memory (CD45RO+) T cells sorted from blood. The CDR3 is CASSLFPTGDNEKLFF. In DNA, the CDR3 is TGCGCCAGCAGCTTATTCCCGACAGGCGATAATGAAAAACTGTTTTTT.